A single sample is the source of the 23 T cell receptor beta chains below, sequenced in a study of T-cell memory formation after mild COVID-19. TCRdb used MiXCR to reprocess the 5' RACE reads, holding one entry per CDR3 protein. The data hold roughly 250,000 distinct CDR3 sequences, with 15% to 20% observed a single time. Specimen: PBMCs or a T cell subset sorted from them (not recorded which). The receptors were sampled from a man between 18 and 29 years old who had mild COVID-19 (a few samples of this study predate the infection). Cell type and time point are not known.

The genes are TRBV6-5 and TRBJ1-3, with D perhaps matching TRBD1 (5 bases). The CDR3 consists of 16 residues. V lost 0 bases, J lost 4 bases, and 13 bases lay in between. Germline loops: CDR1 MNHEY, CDR2 SVGAGI. The CDR3 sequence is CASSYSGLGHGNTIYF. DNA for the CDR3: TGTGCCAGCAGTTACTCGGGGCTCGGTCACGGAAACACCATATATTTT.

This clonotype was recorded many times. J is TRBJ2-7 and V is TRBV7-2; TRBD1 is a possible D gene (5 bases). The V gene's germline CDR1 is SGHTA and CDR2 FQGNSA. Trimming took 5 bases from V and 2 from J, leaving 13 bases between them. The CDR3 has 14 residues. DNA for the CDR3: TGTGCCAGCAGCACCTTCGACAGACCCTACGAGCAGTACTTC. This codes for CASSTFDRPYEQYF.

This clonotype has a handful of counts. The chain recombines TRBV5-1 with TRBJ2-5; unclear D gene. V was shortened by 5 bases and J by 4 bases, with 12 bases between the two germline ends. The CDR3 covers 13 residues. Germline CDR1 and CDR2: SGHRS and YFSETQ. This CDR3 reads CASSFTSPETQYF. DNA for the CDR3: TGCGCCAGCAGTTTCACTTCGCCAGAGACCCAGTACTTC.

This clonotype was seen only a few times. The chain recombines TRBV20-1 with TRBJ1-1, with 7 bases lining up with TRBD1. Germline CDR1 DFQATT, CDR2 SNEGSKA (reference sequence). V was pared by 6 bases and J by 12 bases, with 1 base of the junction left unmatched. The CDR3 is 8 residues long. CDR3 in DNA: TGCAGTGCCAGGGGGTCTTTCTTT. Translated, it gives CSARGSFF.

This clonotype came up a few times. The J gene is TRBJ2-1, the V gene TRBV5-5, with D uncertain. The germline V gene has CDR1 SGHKS and CDR2 YYEKEE (reference sequence). The germline V and J ends were trimmed by 0 bases and 8 bases, with 3 bases remaining between them. The length of the CDR3 is 11 residues. CDR3 amino acids: CASSLDHEQFF. The CDR3 coding sequence is TGTGCCAGCAGCTTGGACCATGAGCAGTTCTTC.

This clonotype occurred a few times. This chain uses TRBV6-5 with TRBJ2-3; D is undetermined. CDR1 and CDR2 (germline): MNHEY, SVGAGI. V was clipped by 4 bases and J by 5 bases, with 10 bases between them. The length of the CDR3 is 13 residues. As DNA, the CDR3 is TGTGCCAGCAGTTTAAAGTTCGGAGATACGCAGTATTTT. Its protein is CASSLKFGDTQYF.

V and J are TRBV5-1 and TRBJ2-5, with D possibly matching TRBD2 (5 bases). The germline V and J ends were trimmed by 4 bases and 1 base, with 11 bases remaining between them. CDR3 length: 14 amino acids. Germline CDR1 reads SGHRS; CDR2 reads YFSETQ. DNA of the CDR3: TGCGCCAGCAGCCGGGAAGGATTCCAAGAGACCCAGTACTTC. It specifies CASSREGFQETQYF.

The chain uses TRBV10-3 and TRBJ1-1, with D possibly matching TRBD1 (5 bases). Trimming removed 2 bases at V and 5 bases at J, with 12 bases between. Germline V gene sequence: CDR1 ENHRY, CDR2 SYGVKD. The CDR3 totals 14 residues. The CDR3 here is CAISETGRETEAFF. For the CDR3, the DNA is TGTGCCATCAGTGAGACGGGCAGGGAGACTGAAGCTTTCTTT.

The chain combines TRBV7-2 with TRBJ1-1; D gene ambiguous. Trimming left V 1 base short and J 0 bases short, with 9 bases between. The CDR3 has 15 amino acids. The germline V gene encodes CDR1 SGHTA and CDR2 FQGNSA. CDR3 in amino acids: CASSLEVLVNTEAFF. CDR3 sequence (DNA): TGTGCCAGCAGCTTAGAGGTGTTGGTGAACACTGAAGCTTTCTTT. Together with reference TRBV7-2 and TRBJ1-1, the CDR3 gives the full variable domain: GAGVSQSPSNKVTEKGKDVELRCDPISGHTALYWYRQSLGQGLEFLIYFQGNSAPDKSGLPSDRFSAERTGGSVSTLTIQRTQQEDSAVYLCASSLEVLVNTEAFFGQGTRLTVV.

The gene calls are TRBV5-1 and TRBJ2-4, with D perhaps TRBD1 (5 bases). The length of the CDR3 is 14 residues. CDR1 and CDR2 (germline): SGHRS, YFSETQ. The V end lost 4 bases, the J end lost 0 bases, and 8 bases lay between the germline ends. The CDR3 loop is CASSHDRAKNIQYF. The CDR3 nucleotides are TGCGCCAGCAGCCATGACAGAGCCAAAAACATTCAGTACTTC.

The chain couples TRBV12-3 or TRBV12-4 to TRBJ2-3; the D gene is possibly TRBD2 (7 bases). The V end lost 5 bases, the J end lost 6 bases, and 18 bases lay between the germline ends. This CDR3 has 15 residues. This chain's CDR3 is CASSRDAGAGDTQYF. In DNA form, the CDR3 reads TGTGCCAGCAGTCGTGACGCGGGGGCCGGGGATACGCAGTATTTT.

This clonotype was counted between two and nine times. The V and J genes are TRBV20-1 and TRBJ1-1; D might be TRBD1 (5 bases). Trimming removed 4 bases from V and 6 bases from J, with 12 bases in between. This CDR3 comprises 12 residues. CDR1 DFQATT and CDR2 SNEGSKA come from the germline V gene (reference sequence). The DNA of the CDR3 is TGCAGTGCTATCGAGCAGGGCCCTGAAGCTTTCTTT. Protein: CSAIEQGPEAFF.

This clonotype was detected only a few times. The J gene is TRBJ1-2, the V gene TRBV5-6, with TRBD1 matching 8 bases. Trimming at V came to 3 bases and at J to 5 bases, leaving 9 bases not matched to a gene. The CDR3 contains 15 residues. CDR1 SGHDT and CDR2 YYEEEE come from the germline V gene. The CDR3 DNA reads TGTGCCAGCAGCTCCCCCTGGACAGGGCGATATGGCTACACCTTC. This encodes CASSSPWTGRYGYTF. The entire variable domain, with the rest obtained from reference TRBV5-6 and TRBJ1-2, is as follows: DAGVTQSPTHLIKTRGQQVTLRCSPKSGHDTVSWYQQALGQGPQFIFQYYEEEERQRGNFPDRFSGHQFPNYSSELNVNALLLGDSALYLCASSSPWTGRYGYTFGSGTRLTVV.

This clonotype was seen a handful of times. One end of the junction fails to match germline, which may point to a read error. The chain combines TRBV20-1 with TRBJ2-2; D not resolved. The CDR3 extends over 15 amino acids. Germline V CDR1 and CDR2: DFQATT, SNEGSKA (reference sequence). CDR3 region: CSAREWRSNTGELFF. The CDR3 DNA sequence: TGCAGTGCCAGAGAGTGGCGGTCGAACACCGGGGAGCTGTTTTTT.

This clonotype occurred many times. This rearrangement joins TRBV12-3 or TRBV12-4 to TRBJ1-5, with a possible D match to TRBD1 (5 bases). Trimming cost V 1 base and J 0 bases, with 16 bases left between them. This CDR3 spans 18 amino acids. CDR3 loop: CASSLGEWGIYSNQPQHF. The CDR3 nucleotides are TGTGCCAGCAGTTTAGGTGAATGGGGGATTTATAGCAATCAGCCCCAGCATTTT.

This clonotype was counted a few times. The chain recombines TRBV5-8 with TRBJ1-1, with no clear D. Germline V gene data show CDR1 as SGHTS and CDR2 as YDEGEE. V shed 0 bases and J shed 1 base, with 7 bases lying between them. This CDR3 is 14 amino acids long. Written as DNA, the CDR3 is TGTGCCAGCAGCTTGGAGCCCGGGAACACTGAAGCTTTCTTT. It is translated as CASSLEPGNTEAFF. Looking up the rest from reference TRBV5-8 and TRBJ1-1 gives the full variable domain: EAGVTQSPTHLIKTRGQQATLRCSPISGHTSVYWYQQALGLGLQFLLWYDEGEERNRGNFPPRFSGRQFPNYSSELNVNALELEDSALYLCASSLEPGNTEAFFGQGTRLTVV.

A few counts support this clonotype. The CDR3 sequence: CAILWRGGYNEQFF. The CDR3 DNA follows: TGTGCCATCTTATGGCGGGGGGGCTACAATGAGCAGTTCTTC. J is TRBJ2-1 and V is TRBV10-3; 9 positions match TRBD2. Per germline, CDR1 ENHRY and CDR2 SYGVKD. CDR3 length: 14 residues. Losses at the gene ends were 8 bases for V and 3 bases for J; bases not matched to a gene: 5.

This clonotype was observed at least ten times. This rearrangement joins TRBV4-2 to TRBJ1-6, with D maybe TRBD1 (6 bases). Germline lookup yields CDR1 LGHNA and CDR2 YNFKEQ. Trimming took off 1 base at V and 6 bases at J, with 16 bases between the two ends. This CDR3 is built from 17 residues. The CDR3 loop reads CASSQALPRTANSPLHF. CDR3 DNA sequence: TGTGCCAGCAGCCAAGCCCTACCCAGGACAGCTAATTCACCCCTCCACTTT.

This clonotype was counted between two and nine times. V gene TRBV24-1 combines with J gene TRBJ2-3, with D possibly matching TRBD2 (5 bases). Germline V gene lookup returns CDR1 KGHDR and CDR2 SFDVKD. CDR3 length: 13 residues. Trimming pared 3 bases from V and 6 bases from J, leaving 9 bases between. CDR3 nucleotides: TGTGCCACCAGTGATGTCAGAGGGGATACGCAGTATTTT. The encoded protein is CATSDVRGDTQYF.

This clonotype was observed a few times. DNA of the CDR3: TGTGCCAGCACCCTCTCCGGGACCTACAATGAGCAGTTCTTC. It is translated as CASTLSGTYNEQFF. The V and J genes are TRBV12-3 or TRBV12-4 and TRBJ2-1; TRBD2 is a possible D gene (5 bases). This CDR3 has 14 amino acids. Trimming took off 7 bases at V and 2 bases at J, with 12 bases between the two ends.

Only a few counts were recorded for this clonotype. The chain joins TRBV7-7 to TRBJ2-7; D may be TRBD1 (6 bases). Germline V gives CDR1 SSHAT, CDR2 FNYEAQ (reference sequence). This CDR3 has 13 residues. Here the CDR3 DNA reads TGTGCTAGCAGCTTAGCCGGACAGTACGAGCAGTACGTC. This gives the protein CASSLAGQYEQYV.

The rearrangement joins TRBV7-9 to TRBJ2-1; D gene uncertain. V was pared by 5 bases and J by 1 base, with 15 bases between. The germline V gene has CDR1 SEHNR and CDR2 FQNEAQ (reference sequence). The CDR3 has 16 amino acids. The CDR3 spells CASSPPGSRSYNEQFF. The CDR3 nucleotides read TGTGCCAGCAGCCCCCCCGGAAGTCGGTCCTACAATGAGCAGTTCTTC.

This clonotype was recorded a few times. This chain connects TRBV9 to TRBJ2-3, with no clear D. Germline lookup yields CDR1 SGDLS and CDR2 YYNGEE. Trimming pared 0 bases from V and 2 bases from J, leaving 10 bases between. The CDR3 extends over 15 amino acids. CDR3: CASSVGGFSTDTQYF. CDR3 nucleotide sequence: TGTGCCAGCAGCGTAGGAGGATTCTCCACAGATACGCAGTATTTT. Together with reference TRBV9 and TRBJ2-3, the CDR3 gives the full variable domain: DSGVTQTPKHLITATGQRVTLRCSPRSGDLSVYWYQQSLDQGLQFLIQYYNGEERAKGNILERFSAQQFPDLHSELNLSSLELGDSALYFCASSVGGFSTDTQYFGPGTRLTVL.